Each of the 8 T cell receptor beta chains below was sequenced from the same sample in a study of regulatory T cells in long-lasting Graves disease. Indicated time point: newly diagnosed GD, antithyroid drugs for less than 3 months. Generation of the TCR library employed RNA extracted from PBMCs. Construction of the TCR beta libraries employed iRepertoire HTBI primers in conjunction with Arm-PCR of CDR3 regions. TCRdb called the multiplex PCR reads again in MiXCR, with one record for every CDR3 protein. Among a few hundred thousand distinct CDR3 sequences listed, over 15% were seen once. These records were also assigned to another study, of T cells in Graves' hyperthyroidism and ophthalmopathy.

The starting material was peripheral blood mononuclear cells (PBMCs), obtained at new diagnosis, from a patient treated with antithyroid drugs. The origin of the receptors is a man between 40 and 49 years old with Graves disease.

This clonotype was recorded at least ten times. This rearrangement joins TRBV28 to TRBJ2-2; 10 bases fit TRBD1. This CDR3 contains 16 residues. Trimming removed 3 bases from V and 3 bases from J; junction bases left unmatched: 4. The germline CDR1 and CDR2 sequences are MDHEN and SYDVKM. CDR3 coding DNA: TGTGCCAGCAGTTTGACAGGGGGCTGGGACACCGGGGAGCTGTTTTTT. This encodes CASSLTGGWDTGELFF.

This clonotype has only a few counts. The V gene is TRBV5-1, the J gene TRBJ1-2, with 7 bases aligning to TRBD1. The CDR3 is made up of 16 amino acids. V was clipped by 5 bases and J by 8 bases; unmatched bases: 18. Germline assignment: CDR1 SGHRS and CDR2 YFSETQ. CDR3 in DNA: TGCGCCAGCAGGCAGGGGACAGCTGAGCTTCCTGGCGGCTACACCTTC. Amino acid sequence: CASRQGTAELPGGYTF. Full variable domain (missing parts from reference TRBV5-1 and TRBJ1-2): KAGVTQTPRYLIKTRGQQVTLSCSPISGHRSVSWYQQTPGQGLQFLFEYFSETQRNKGNFPGRFSGRQFSNSRSEMNVSTLELGDSALYLCASRQGTAELPGGYTFGSGTRLTVV.

CDR3 coding DNA: TGTGCCAGCAGCCAAGATCCCAGCGGGGGGGCACAAGAGACCCAGTACTTC. Its protein product is CASSQDPSGGAQETQYF. The V call is TRBV3-2, the J call TRBJ2-1; the D call in the table, TRBD2, was not verified against the DNA. The end of the DNA is better explained by TRBJ2-5, so the J call may be wrong. TRBV3-2 is flagged as a pseudogene. The CDR3 runs 17 residues.

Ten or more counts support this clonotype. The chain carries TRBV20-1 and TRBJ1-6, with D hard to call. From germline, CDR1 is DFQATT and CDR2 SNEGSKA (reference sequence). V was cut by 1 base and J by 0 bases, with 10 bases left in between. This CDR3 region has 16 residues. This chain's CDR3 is CSARGSGSSYNSPLHF. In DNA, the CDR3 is TGCAGTGCTAGAGGGTCCGGGAGCTCCTATAATTCACCCCTCCACTTT.

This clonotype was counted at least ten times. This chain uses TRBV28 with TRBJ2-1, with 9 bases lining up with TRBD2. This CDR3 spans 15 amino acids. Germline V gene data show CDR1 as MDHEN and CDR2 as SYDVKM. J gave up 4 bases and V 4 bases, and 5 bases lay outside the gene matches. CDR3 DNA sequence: TGTGCCAGCAGTTCACTTAGCGGGGGATACAATGAGCAGTTCTTC. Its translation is CASSSLSGGYNEQFF.

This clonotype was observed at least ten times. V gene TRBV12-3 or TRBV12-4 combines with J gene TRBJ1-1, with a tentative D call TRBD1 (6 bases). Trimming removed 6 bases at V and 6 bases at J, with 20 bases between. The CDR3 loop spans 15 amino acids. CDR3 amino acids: CASSPRVRKGAEAFF. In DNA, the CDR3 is TGTGCCAGCAGCCCTAGGGTCAGAAAGGGGGCTGAAGCTTTCTTT.

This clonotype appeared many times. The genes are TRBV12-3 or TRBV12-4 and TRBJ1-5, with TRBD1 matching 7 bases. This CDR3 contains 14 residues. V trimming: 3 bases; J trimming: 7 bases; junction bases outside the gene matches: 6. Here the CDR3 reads CASSFGDRDQPQHF. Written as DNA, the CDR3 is TGTGCCAGCAGTTTCGGAGACAGGGACCAGCCCCAGCATTTT.

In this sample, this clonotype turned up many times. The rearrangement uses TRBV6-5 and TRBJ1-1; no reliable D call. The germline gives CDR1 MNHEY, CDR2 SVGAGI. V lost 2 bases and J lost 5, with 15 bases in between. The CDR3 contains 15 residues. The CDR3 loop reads CASSYLGRWETEAFF. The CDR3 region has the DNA TGTGCCAGCAGTTACCTTGGCCGGTGGGAGACTGAAGCTTTCTTT.